This TCR beta chain derives from a study of blood T cell repertoires in COVID-19. Libraries were prepared by immunoSEQ multiplex PCR; TCRdb keeps only in-frame clonotypes and omits some of them. The sample yields more than 35,000 clones, approximately 90% seen once. V lost 4 bases to trimming and J lost 2 bases; unmatched junction nucleotides: 3. The CDR3 totals 16 residues. Germline loops: CDR1 LNHDA, CDR2 SQIVND (reference sequence). Sequencing was done on a sample of peripheral blood. The receptor comes from a human donor in a cohort sampled during active COVID-19. The chain carries TRBV19 and TRBJ2-6, with 9 bases that match TRBD2. CDR3 protein: CASSKRGGAGANVLTF. The DNA for the CDR3 is TGTGCCAGTAGTAAGCGCGGGGGGGCTGGGGCCAACGTCCTGACTTTC.